This T cell receptor beta chain came from a study of control samples from healthy donors and cancer patients. This CDR3 is built from 14 residues. CDR1 and CDR2 from the germline V gene are MGHRA and YSYEKL. V was pared by 0 bases and J by 3 bases, with 3 bases between. Sequencing was performed with immunoSEQ multiplex PCR; in TCRdb, only in-frame clones are kept and a portion is missing. This repertoire shows around 120,000 clones, about 95% found once; its top ten account for about 3.6%. The chain combines TRBV4-1 with TRBJ2-6; D is uncertain. Sequenced input: blood. The source of this sequence is a man younger than 45 in good health. CDR3 sequence (DNA): TGCGCCAGCAGCCAAGAGGGTGGGGCCAACGTCCTGACTTTC. It encodes CASSQEGGANVLTF.